This is a list of T cell receptor beta chains from one sample in a study of blood T cell repertoires in COVID-19. Sequencing used immunoSEQ multiplex PCR; TCRdb keeps in-frame clones, though not all of them. The sample lists roughly 400,000 clones, 88% occurring once. Specimen: PBMCs or T cells enriched from blood (not recorded which). Source of these receptors: a woman in her thirties or forties with acute COVID-19. Each CDR3 is given with its conserved first and last residue. D genes are given only for firm matches. A clone size is listed for some rows: how often the clone was seen (once, few, many), or a class if it is expanded.

j_gene,v_gene,len,d_gene,abundance,CDR3aa,CDR3nt
TRBJ2-5,TRBV3-1/TRBV3-2,13,TRBD1,-,CASSTTGTETQYF,TGTGCCAGCAGCACGACAGGGACGGAGACCCAGTACTTC
TRBJ1-6,TRBV6-5,15,-,-,CASSYSGGESSPLHF,TGTGCCAGCAGTTACTCTGGCGGGGAGTCTTCACCCCTCCACTTT
TRBJ1-3,TRBV5-1,15,-,-,CASSLGDSSGNTIYF,TGCGCCAGCAGCTTGGGCGATAGCTCTGGAAACACCATATATTTT
TRBJ2-2,TRBV6-5,15,TRBD1,-,CASTITTGATGELFF,TGTGCCAGCACTATAACGACAGGGGCCACCGGGGAGCTGTTTTTT
TRBJ2-7,TRBV5-6,12,-,-,CASSRAALEQYF,TGTGCCAGCAGCCGTGCGGCTCTCGAGCAGTACTTC
TRBJ2-7,TRBV15,14,TRBD2,many,CATGPGGGSYEQYF,TGTGCCACGGGACCTGGCGGGGGATCCTACGAGCAGTACTTC
TRBJ1-3,TRBV4-1,15,TRBD1,-,CASSQEGTAGNTIYF,TGCGCCAGCAGCCAAGAGGGGACAGCTGGAAACACCATATATTTT
TRBJ2-7,TRBV30,13,TRBD2,-,CAWKTSGSYEQYF,TGTGCCTGGAAGACTAGCGGATCCTACGAGCAGTACTTC
TRBJ2-7,TRBV24-1,18,TRBD1,once,CATSDLKDAGTGRYEQYF,TGTGCCACCAGTGATCTCAAAGATGCCGGGACAGGGCGCTACGAGCAGTACTTC
TRBJ1-2,TRBV7-9,15,TRBD1,once,CASSPSGGTVYGYTF,TGTGCCAGCAGCCCTTCAGGGGGCACGGTCTATGGCTACACCTTC
TRBJ2-7,TRBV2,14,-,-,CASIYQEGAYEQYF,TGTGCCAGCATCTACCAGGAGGGTGCCTACGAGCAGTACTTC
TRBJ1-2,TRBV27,13,-,-,CASSLSRVNGYTF,TGTGCCAGCAGTTTATCCCGGGTTAATGGCTACACCTTC
TRBJ2-1,TRBV5-4,15,TRBD2,-,CASSWTSGDYNEQFF,TGTGCCAGCAGCTGGACTAGCGGCGATTACAATGAGCAGTTCTTC
TRBJ2-1,TRBV30,16,-,-,CAWRRHSGLSYNEQFF,TGTGCCTGGAGGAGGCATAGCGGATTGTCCTACAATGAGCAGTTCTTC
TRBJ2-3,TRBV5-5,14,-,-,CASSFGVGTDTQYF,TGTGCCAGCAGCTTCGGGGTCGGCACAGATACGCAGTATTTT
TRBJ2-7,TRBV18,16,-,once,CASSPSQGTMSYEQYF,TGTGCCAGCTCACCAAGTCAGGGGACTATGTCCTACGAGCAGTACTTC
TRBJ2-7,TRBV30,14,TRBD1,-,CAWGYGTGVYEQYF,TGTGCCTGGGGATACGGGACAGGGGTGTACGAGCAGTACTTC
TRBJ1-6,TRBV6-5,14,TRBD1,-,CASSPDRGTSPLHF,TGTGCCAGCAGTCCTGACAGGGGAACCTCACCCCTCCACTTT
TRBJ1-2,TRBV29-1,12,-,-,CSVAGGGGGYTF,TGCAGCGTTGCCGGGGGAGGGGGAGGCTACACCTTC
TRBJ2-7,TRBV11-2,15,-,-,CASSDGRLRGYEQYF,TGTGCCAGCAGCGACGGGCGTCTTAGGGGCTACGAGCAGTACTTC
TRBJ2-5,TRBV11-2,13,-,-,CASLRALKETQYF,TGTGCCAGCTTGAGAGCGCTGAAAGAGACCCAGTACTTC
TRBJ1-3,TRBV4-1,20,TRBD1,-,CASSQNRGGQAVVSGNTIYF,TGCGCCAGCAGCCAAAATCGTGGGGGACAGGCGGTAGTTTCTGGAAACACCATATATTTT
TRBJ2-6,TRBV27,16,-,-,CASSVTWAWGANVLTF,TGTGCCAGCAGTGTAACATGGGCCTGGGGGGCCAACGTCCTGACTTTC
TRBJ1-1,TRBV3-1/TRBV3-2,15,-,-,CASSQDGRRNTEAFF,TGTGCCAGCAGCCAAGATGGGAGGAGGAACACTGAAGCTTTCTTT